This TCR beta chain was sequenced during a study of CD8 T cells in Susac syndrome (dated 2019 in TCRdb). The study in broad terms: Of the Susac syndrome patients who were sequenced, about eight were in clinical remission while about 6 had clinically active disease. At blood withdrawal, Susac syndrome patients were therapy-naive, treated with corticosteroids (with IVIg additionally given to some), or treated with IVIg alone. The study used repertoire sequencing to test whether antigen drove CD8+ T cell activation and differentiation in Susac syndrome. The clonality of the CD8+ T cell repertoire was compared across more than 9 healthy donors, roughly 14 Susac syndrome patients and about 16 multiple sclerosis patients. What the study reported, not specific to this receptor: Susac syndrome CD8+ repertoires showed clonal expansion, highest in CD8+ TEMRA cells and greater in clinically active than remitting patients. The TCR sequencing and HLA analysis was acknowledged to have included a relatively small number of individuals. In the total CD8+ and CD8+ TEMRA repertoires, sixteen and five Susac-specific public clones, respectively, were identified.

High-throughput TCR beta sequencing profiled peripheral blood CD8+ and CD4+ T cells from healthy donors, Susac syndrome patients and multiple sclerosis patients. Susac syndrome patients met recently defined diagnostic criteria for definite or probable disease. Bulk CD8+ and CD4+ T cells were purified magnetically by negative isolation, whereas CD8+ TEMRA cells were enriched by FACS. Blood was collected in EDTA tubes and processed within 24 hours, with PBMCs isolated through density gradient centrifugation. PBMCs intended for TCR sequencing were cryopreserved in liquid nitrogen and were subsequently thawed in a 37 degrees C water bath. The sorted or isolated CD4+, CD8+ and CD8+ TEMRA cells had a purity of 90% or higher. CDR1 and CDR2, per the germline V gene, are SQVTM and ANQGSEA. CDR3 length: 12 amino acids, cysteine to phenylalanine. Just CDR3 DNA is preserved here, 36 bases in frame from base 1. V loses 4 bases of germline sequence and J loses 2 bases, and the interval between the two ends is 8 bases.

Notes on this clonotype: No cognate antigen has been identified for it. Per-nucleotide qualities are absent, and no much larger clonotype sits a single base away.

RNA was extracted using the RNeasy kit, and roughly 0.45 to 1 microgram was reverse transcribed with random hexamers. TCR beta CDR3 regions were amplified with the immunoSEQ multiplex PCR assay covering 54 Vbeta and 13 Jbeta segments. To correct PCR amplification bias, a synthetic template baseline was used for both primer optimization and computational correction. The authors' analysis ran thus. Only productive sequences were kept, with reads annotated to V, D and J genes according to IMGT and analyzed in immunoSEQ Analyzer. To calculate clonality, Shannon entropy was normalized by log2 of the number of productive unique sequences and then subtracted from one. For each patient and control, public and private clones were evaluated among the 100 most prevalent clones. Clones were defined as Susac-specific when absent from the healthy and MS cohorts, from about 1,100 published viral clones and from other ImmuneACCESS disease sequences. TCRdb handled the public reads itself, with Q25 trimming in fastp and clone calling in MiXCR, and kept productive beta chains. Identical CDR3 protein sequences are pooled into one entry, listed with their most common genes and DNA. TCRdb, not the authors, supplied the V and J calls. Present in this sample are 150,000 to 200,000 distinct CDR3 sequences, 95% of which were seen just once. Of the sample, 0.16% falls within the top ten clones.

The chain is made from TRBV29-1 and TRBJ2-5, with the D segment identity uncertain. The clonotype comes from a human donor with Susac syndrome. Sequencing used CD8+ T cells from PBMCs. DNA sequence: TGCAGCGTTGTTGGCTCACAAGAGACCCAGTACTTC. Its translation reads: CSVVGSQETQYF.